The present T cell receptor beta chain was sequenced within a study of response to subunit inactivated influenza vaccine. Overall study results and limits: After each seasonal influenza vaccination, few new T cells are recruited, the authors suggested.

Regarding this clonotype: Its target is unknown.

TCRdb re-analysed the RT-PCR reads in MiXCR, keeping a single row per CDR3 protein. Seen here are approximately 490,000 distinct CDR3 sequences, roughly 7.9% observed once, and the top ten hold approximately 14%. Germline V gene sequence: CDR1 LNHNV, CDR2 YYDKDF (reference sequence). The CDR3 spans 14 residues. Trimming shortened V by 5 bases and J by 5 bases, and 12 bases separated the two germline ends. The receptor was isolated from a man aged 45 to 70 who received an inactivated influenza vaccine. The sample consisted of PBMCs from blood, taken around 25 months after vaccination. The gene calls are TRBV15 and TRBJ2-2; D is possibly TRBD2 (5 bases). This CDR3 is CATSRLRGTGELFF. CDR3 nucleotides: TGTGCCACCAGCCGGCTACGGGGAACCGGGGAGCTGTTTTTT.